What follows describes a single T cell receptor beta chain. Its antigen remains unidentified. Only in-frame clones appear in the TCRdb table, and some are missing; sequencing was by immunoSEQ multiplex PCR. The sample comprises about 100,000 clones, 85% to 95% of which are singletons, and about 0.49% rests with the top ten. Exclusion of a patient followed from autoimmune disease history or systemic immunosuppression. The data belong to a study of OX40 agonist ivuxolimab in advanced cancers. About the study: A diagnosis of hepatocellular carcinoma, melanoma, renal cell or head and neck cancer was present in dose-escalation patients. Study observations and caveats: More expanded clones were seen, on average, in CD8+ T cells than in CD4+. Antigen specificity remained undetermined for the expanded peripheral T cells.

Trimming removed 4 bases from V and 0 bases from J; junction bases left unmatched: 13. This CDR3 has 19 residues. Germline V lookup: CDR1 SGHDT, CDR2 YYEEEE. The rearrangement links TRBV5-6 to TRBJ2-3, with 11 bases lining up with TRBD2. The sample here was CD4+ or CD8+ T cells sorted from blood, taken in a trial of the OX40 agonist ivuxolimab. This receptor was taken from an adult with an advanced solid tumor such as melanoma, head and neck, liver or kidney cancer. The CDR3 DNA sequence: TGTGCCAGCAGCAGGACCACTAGCGGGGGAACCTCTAGCACAGATACGCAGTATTTT. It codes for CASSRTTSGGTSSTDTQYF.